The rows below give T cell receptor beta chains drawn from one sample of a study of cytomegalovirus exposure and HLA in healthy donors. Method: immunoSEQ multiplex PCR; TCRdb's copy keeps in-frame clones and lacks some. The top ten hold approximately 2.8% of the sample, which has about 150,000 clones, under 85% seen once. Material for sequencing was PBMCs. These receptors all stem from a man younger than 35 in good health and CMV-seronegative. CDR3s include the opening cysteine and the closing phenylalanine or tryptophan. D genes are given only for firm matches. Not all rows give a size; the values are once, few, many and, for expanded clones, a class.

>.|TRBV7-9|.|TRBJ2-1
CASSLQRGSAGYNEQFF
TGTGCCAGCAGCTTACAACGCGGCTCGGCAGGGTACAATGAGCAGTTCTTC
>.|TRBV6-5|.|TRBJ2-1
CASSGGAPTYNEQFF
TGTGCCAGCAGTGGGGGGGCTCCGACCTACAATGAGCAGTTCTTC
>.|TRBV19|.|TRBJ1-5
CASRGQSQNSNQPQHF
TGTGCCAGTAGAGGACAGTCGCAGAATAGCAATCAGCCCCAGCATTTT
>TRBD2|TRBV5-4|.|TRBJ2-5
CASSLVGTTGIAGGETQYF
TGTGCCAGCAGCTTGGTGGGGACGACAGGGATAGCGGGGGGAGAGACCCAGTACTTC
>TRBD1|TRBV6-4|.|TRBJ2-2
CASSAGGTGELFF
TGTGCCAGCAGTGCAGGGGGCACCGGGGAGCTGTTTTTT
>.|TRBV6-5|.|TRBJ1-5
CASRPGWSNQPQHF
TGTGCCAGCAGGCCCGGGTGGAGCAATCAGCCCCAGCATTTT
>.|TRBV6-1|.|TRBJ1-4
CASTRSNEKLFF
TGTGCCAGCACGCGGAGTAATGAAAAACTGTTTTTT
>.|TRBV5-1|.|TRBJ2-3
CASSFLALTDTQYF
TGCGCCAGCAGCTTCCTAGCGCTAACAGATACGCAGTATTTT
>.|TRBV6-4|.|TRBJ2-3
CASSRGGGAGTDTQYF
TGTGCCAGCAGTCGAGGGGGGGGCGCAGGCACAGATACGCAGTATTTT
>TRBD1|TRBV5-1|.|TRBJ2-5
CASSAQGVRETQYF
TGCGCCAGCAGCGCCCAGGGGGTTAGAGAGACCCAGTACTTC
>.|TRBV4-3|.|TRBJ1-2
CASSQKQVGGYGYTF
TGCGCCAGCAGCCAAAAACAGGTCGGGGGTTATGGCTACACCTTC
>.|TRBV4-1|.|TRBJ1-4
CASSQVSANEKLFF
TGCGCCAGCAGCCAAGTATCTGCTAATGAAAAACTGTTTTTT
>.|TRBV7-8|.|TRBJ2-7
CASSLVSGFSYEQYF
TGTGCCAGCAGCTTAGTGAGCGGTTTCTCCTACGAGCAGTACTTC
>TRBD2|TRBV5-1|.|TRBJ2-5
CASSATLAGVQETQYF
TGCGCCAGCAGCGCGACTCTAGCGGGGGTACAAGAGACCCAGTACTTC
>TRBD1|TRBV4-1|.|TRBJ2-1
CASSHRQGDNEQFF
TGCGCCAGCAGCCATAGACAGGGCGACAATGAGCAGTTCTTC
>.|TRBV19|.|TRBJ1-5
CASSILNQPQHF
TGTGCCAGTAGTATATTAAATCAGCCCCAGCATTTT
>TRBD1|TRBV18|.|TRBJ1-5
CASSNRGQNQPQHF
TGTGCCAGCTCAAACAGGGGGCAAAATCAGCCCCAGCATTTT
>.|TRBV20-1|.|TRBJ1-2
CSARASGYTF
TGCAGTGCTAGAGCTTCGGGCTACACCTTC
>.|TRBV7-9|.|TRBJ2-3
CASSLASGFTDTQYF
TGTGCCAGCAGCTTAGCTTCAGGATTCACAGATACGCAGTATTTT
>.|TRBV7-6|.|TRBJ1-1
CASSPRPRGTEAFF
TGTGCCAGCAGCCCGCGCCCCAGGGGAACTGAAGCTTTCTTT
>TRBD1|TRBV6-6|.|TRBJ1-1
CASSYPTGGMNTEAFF
TGTGCCAGCAGTTACCCAACAGGGGGAATGAACACTGAAGCTTTCTTT
>.|TRBV5-6|.|TRBJ1-1
CASSSWRGSLPTEAFF
TGTGCCAGCAGCTCTTGGCGGGGTTCCCTACCCACTGAAGCTTTCTTT
>TRBD1|TRBV30|.|TRBJ2-3
CAGQGFGTDTQYF
TGTGCCGGACAGGGCTTCGGCACAGATACGCAGTATTTT
>.|TRBV27|.|TRBJ2-3
CASRQSADTQYF
TGTGCCAGCAGACAAAGCGCAGATACGCAGTATTTT
>.|TRBV27|.|TRBJ1-1
CASSQTVNTEAFF
TGTGCCAGCAGCCAGACAGTGAACACTGAAGCTTTCTTT
>TRBD1|TRBV30|.|TRBJ1-5
CAYEGQGHQPQHF
TGTGCCTACGAGGGACAGGGGCATCAGCCCCAGCATTTT
>TRBD2|TRBV6-5|.|TRBJ2-5
CASSYSYSSGETQYF
TGTGCCAGCAGTTACTCGTATTCTAGCGGAGAGACCCAGTACTTC
>.|TRBV6-5|.|TRBJ2-5
CASRTGTGEETQYF
TGTGCCAGCAGAACCGGGACGGGGGAAGAGACCCAGTACTTC
>TRBD1|TRBV2|.|TRBJ1-1
CASRVDRVENTEAFF
TGTGCCAGCAGGGTGGACAGGGTGGAGAACACTGAAGCTTTCTTT
>TRBD1|TRBV6-1|.|TRBJ2-5
CASSPGQGARETQYF
TGTGCCAGCAGCCCGGGACAGGGGGCGAGAGAGACCCAGTACTTC
>.|TRBV29-1|.|TRBJ1-2
CSVVTGLGYGYTF
TGCAGCGTTGTAACAGGGCTAGGCTATGGCTACACCTTC
>TRBD1|TRBV7-9|.|TRBJ1-2
CASSLGVTGTYGYTF
TGTGCCAGCAGCTTAGGGGTGACAGGGACCTATGGCTACACCTTC
>.|TRBV5-5|.|TRBJ1-4
CASSLGPLGAATNEKLFF
TGTGCCAGCAGCTTGGGGCCCCTGGGGGCTGCAACTAATGAAAAACTGTTTTTT
>.|TRBV30|.|TRBJ1-5
CAWSLGGTANQPQHF
TGTGCCTGGAGTTTGGGGGGGACCGCAAATCAGCCCCAGCATTTT
>.|TRBV15|.|TRBJ1-5
CATSVGYSNQPQHF
TGTGCCACCAGCGTCGGTTATAGCAATCAGCCCCAGCATTTT
>TRBD2|TRBV5-1|.|TRBJ2-3
CASSSAGSTDTQYF
TGCGCCAGCAGCTCAGCGGGGAGCACAGATACGCAGTATTTT
>TRBD2|TRBV13|once|TRBJ2-1
CASSLRLAGNNEQFF
TGTGCCAGCAGCCTCCGCCTAGCGGGTAACAATGAGCAGTTCTTC
>TRBD1|TRBV25-1|.|TRBJ2-6
CASLGMQGASSGANVLTF
TGTGCCAGCCTAGGGATGCAGGGGGCGAGCTCTGGGGCCAACGTCCTGACTTTC
>.|TRBV29-1|once|TRBJ2-5
CSAAEGGRETQYF
TGCAGCGCAGCAGAGGGGGGGCGGGAGACCCAGTACTTC
>TRBD1|TRBV6-5|.|TRBJ2-2
CASSLGQATGELFF
TGTGCCAGCAGCCTTGGACAGGCTACCGGGGAGCTGTTTTTT
>TRBD1|TRBV5-1|.|TRBJ1-1
CASSPGTAGTEAFF
TGCGCCAGCAGCCCCGGGACAGCTGGCACTGAAGCTTTCTTT
>.|TRBV5-8|.|TRBJ1-1
CASSLVRRGAFF
TGTGCCAGCAGCTTGGTCCGCAGGGGTGCTTTCTTT
>.|TRBV7-9|.|TRBJ1-5
CASSPGSGSNQPQHF
TGTGCCAGCAGCCCCGGTTCAGGTAGCAATCAGCCCCAGCATTTT
>TRBD1|TRBV7-9|.|TRBJ1-1
CASSLASLRAGGNTEAFF
TGTGCCAGCAGCTTAGCGAGTTTGAGGGCAGGGGGGAACACTGAAGCTTTCTTT
>.|TRBV11-2|.|TRBJ1-4
CASSLATTNEKLFF
TGTGCCAGCAGCTTAGCTACAACTAATGAAAAACTGTTTTTT
>.|TRBV6-6|.|TRBJ1-2
CAGTMGANYGYTF
TGTGCCGGTACTATGGGAGCTAACTATGGCTACACCTTC
>.|TRBV15|.|TRBJ2-2
CATSRQGKTGELFF
TGTGCCACCAGTAGGCAGGGGAAAACCGGGGAGCTGTTTTTT
>.|TRBV9|.|TRBJ1-2
CASSVEGVPIRDGYTF
TGTGCCAGCAGCGTAGAGGGGGTCCCCATACGGGATGGCTACACCTTC
>.|TRBV19|.|TRBJ1-4
CASSVLGGKLFF
TGTGCCAGTAGTGTTCTTGGCGGAAAACTGTTTTTT
>.|TRBV13|medium-sized|TRBJ1-2
CASSAALLGGPGGYTF
TGTGCCAGCAGCGCCGCCCTCCTTGGGGGCCCGGGTGGCTACACCTTC
>.|TRBV6-4|.|TRBJ2-5
CASRTRRGLEETQYF
TGTGCCAGCAGAACTAGACGGGGGTTGGAGGAGACCCAGTACTTC